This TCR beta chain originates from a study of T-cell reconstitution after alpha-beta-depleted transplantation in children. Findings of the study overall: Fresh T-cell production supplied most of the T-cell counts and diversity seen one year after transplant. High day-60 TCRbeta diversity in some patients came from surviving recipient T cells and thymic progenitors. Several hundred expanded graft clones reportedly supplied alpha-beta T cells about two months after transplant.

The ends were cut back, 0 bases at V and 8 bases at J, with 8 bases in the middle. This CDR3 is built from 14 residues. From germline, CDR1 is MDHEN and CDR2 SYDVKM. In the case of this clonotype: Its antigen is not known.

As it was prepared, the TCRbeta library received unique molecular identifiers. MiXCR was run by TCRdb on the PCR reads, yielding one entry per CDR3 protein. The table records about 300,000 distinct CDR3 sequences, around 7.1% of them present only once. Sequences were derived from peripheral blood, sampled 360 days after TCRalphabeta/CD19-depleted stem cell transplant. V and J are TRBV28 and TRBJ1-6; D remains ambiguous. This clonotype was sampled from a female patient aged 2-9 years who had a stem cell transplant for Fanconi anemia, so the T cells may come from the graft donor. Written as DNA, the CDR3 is TGTGCCAGCAGTTTATGGGTTCCTTATTCACCCCTCCACTTT. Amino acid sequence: CASSLWVPYSPLHF. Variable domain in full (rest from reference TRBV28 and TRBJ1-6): DVKVTQSSRYLVKRTGEKVFLECVQDMDHENMFWYRQDPGLGLRLIYFSYDVKMKEKGDIPEGYSVSREKKERFSLILESASTNQTSMYLCASSLWVPYSPLHFGNGTRLTVT.